The following is a T cell receptor beta chain sequence with its context. This clonotype was observed a single time. The target of this receptor is not known. Base qualities are not provided; no much larger clone lies one nucleotide away. These data belong to a study of blood T cells in healthy people across ages (dated by TCRdb to about 2015). Looking at the study overall: In model experiments, template switching captured about one uniquely barcoded TCR beta cDNA molecule for every two T cells. To avoid experimental bias, donors of different ages were distributed randomly across sequencing lanes. To track age-related changes in TCR beta repertoire diversity, the study relied on deep sequencing normalized with unique cDNA molecular identifiers. Four age groups were formed from the donors: young (average 16 years), middle-aged (approximately 40), aged (roughly 56) and long-lived (around 80). For two donors (one aged 18 to 29 and one aged 80 or older), the study analyzed two additional independent replicas of 1 million unique cDNA reads from the same blood draw. Broad study findings and their caveats: Observed TCR beta diversity correlated strongly with the percentage of naive T cells measured by flow cytometry. Bulk unsorted PBMC profiling prevented conclusive comparison of naive and antigen-experienced compartments. Estimates of total diversity from one million sequenced T cells were regarded as lower bounds and underestimates. Compared with the aged group, the long-lived group had more naive CD4+ T cells, fewer expanded clones and increased TCR diversity, suggesting age selection. Because the CMV infection status of the donors was unknown, age-related changes in expanded clonotypes may potentially have been confounded. As age increased, observed TCR beta diversity per million T cells dropped in a roughly linear way, and a significant reduction was already evident by age around 41.

Library preparation was by 5' RACE. The instrument was an Illumina HiSeq 2500. The second PCR ran for roughly 6 to 11 cycles and used a J-beta primer mix along with a sample-barcoded 5' primer. Each TCR beta cDNA molecule received a unique molecular identifier from a template-switch 5' adaptor carrying 12 random nucleotides. Each sample yielded at least 2.5 million CDR3-containing paired-end reads. The Mint cDNA synthesis kit, primed by a TRBC-specific oligonucleotide, was used to synthesize first-strand cDNA from all RNA. After uracil-DNA glycosylase treatment, a first 18-cycle PCR used universal primers M1SS and BC2_uni_R on all cDNA. The original methods were these. Normalization of each sample was performed by random selection of 1 million high-quality reads, each carrying a distinct molecular identifier. Instead of being binned into consensus sequences, reads with shared molecular identifiers were discarded. CDR3 identification, clonotype clustering and error correction used MiTCR with a Q25 quality threshold and the strictest error-elimination algorithm. A nonparametric unseen species model with Euler transformation was used to estimate lower-bound total TCR beta diversity. TCRdb reworked the public reads: Q25 trimming with fastp, MiXCR clone assembly, productive beta chains retained. Each entry is one CDR3 protein sequence, shown with its most common DNA and genes. These V and J calls originate from TCRdb's pipeline instead of the authors' own analysis. The sample profile shows 1.4 million or so distinct CDR3 sequences; approximately 43% of them were found once. 4% of the sample comes from the top ten.

Taken from the germline V gene, the CDR1 and CDR2 loops are MGHRA and YSYEKL. The junction carries 6 bases between V and J, which are trimmed by 9 bases and 6 bases respectively. From its cysteine to its phenylalanine, the CDR3 spans 9 amino acids. The entry retains the CDR3 DNA only, 27 bases that are in frame from base 1. Donors were under 40 systemically healthy Caucasian individuals from Russia aged 6 to 90 years. Ten milliliters of peripheral blood were drawn from each donor into EDTA-treated Vacutainer tubes. Ficoll-Paque density-gradient centrifugation was used to isolate PBMCs, with at least 6.5 million per sample. Trizol reagent was used to extract total RNA from the PBMCs, yielding at least 5 micrograms per sample. Naive CD45RAhigh/CD27high T cell percentages were measured by flow cytometry on a PBMC aliquot from every donor.

Sequencing was done on a sample of blood. This receptor was taken from a woman aged 18-29 years in good health. The rearrangement combines TRBV4-1 with TRBJ2-7; the D gene lacks a confident call. The nucleotides are TGCGCCAGTGGTTGCGAGCAGTACTTC. Its product reads: CASGCEQYF.